The 2 T cell receptor beta chains below come from one sample, sequenced in a study of blood T cell repertoires in COVID-19. This table comes from immunoSEQ multiplex PCR, and its TCRdb copy is limited to in-frame clones, with some not included. The repertoire includes some 72,000 clones, 86% of them detected once, and about 5% sits in the top ten. Sample: peripheral blood. These receptors were obtained from a man aged 50 to 59 with active or convalescent COVID-19.

The V call is TRBV7-2, the J call TRBJ2-4; the D gene is possibly TRBD2 (6 bases). Trimming stripped 3 bases from V and 7 bases from J, with 10 bases between. This CDR3 comprises 13 residues. Germline V gene data show CDR1 as SGHTA and CDR2 as FQGNSA. The CDR3 sequence: CASSFGRGNIQYF. As DNA, the CDR3 is TGTGCCAGCAGCTTCGGTCGGGGGAACATTCAGTACTTC.

The chain links TRBV5-1 to TRBJ2-5, with D uncertain. V lost 1 base and J lost 3, with 7 bases in between. The CDR3 extends over 13 amino acids. Germline V gene data show CDR1 as SGHRS and CDR2 as YFSETQ. CDR3 nucleotides: TGCGCCAGCAGCTTGAGCAGCGAAGAGACCCAGTACTTC. Protein: CASSLSSEETQYF. Drawing the rest from reference TRBV5-1 and TRBJ2-5, the complete variable domain is KAGVTQTPRYLIKTRGQQVTLSCSPISGHRSVSWYQQTPGQGLQFLFEYFSETQRNKGNFPGRFSGRQFSNSRSEMNVSTLELGDSALYLCASSLSSEETQYFGPGTRLLVL.